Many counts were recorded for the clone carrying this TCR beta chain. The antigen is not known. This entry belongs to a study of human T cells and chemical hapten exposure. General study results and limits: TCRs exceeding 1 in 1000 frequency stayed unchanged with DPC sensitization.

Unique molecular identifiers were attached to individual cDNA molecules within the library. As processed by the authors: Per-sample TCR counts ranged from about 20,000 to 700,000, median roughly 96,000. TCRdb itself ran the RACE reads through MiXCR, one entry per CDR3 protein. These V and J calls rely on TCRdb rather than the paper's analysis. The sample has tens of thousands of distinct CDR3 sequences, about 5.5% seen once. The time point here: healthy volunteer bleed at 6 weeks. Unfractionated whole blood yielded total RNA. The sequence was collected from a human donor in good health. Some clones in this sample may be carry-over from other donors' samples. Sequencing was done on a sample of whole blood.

The CDR3 DNA reads TGTGCCAGCAGCCGAATGGTTGGAACAGTGGAGGAGCAGTACTTC. Residues: CASSRMVGTVEEQYF. The chain uses TRBV5-5 and TRBJ2-7; D remains ambiguous. This CDR3 is 15 amino acids long. Trimming removed 4 bases from V and 7 bases from J, with 21 bases in between. Germline V gene lookup returns CDR1 SGHKS and CDR2 YYEKEE (reference sequence).